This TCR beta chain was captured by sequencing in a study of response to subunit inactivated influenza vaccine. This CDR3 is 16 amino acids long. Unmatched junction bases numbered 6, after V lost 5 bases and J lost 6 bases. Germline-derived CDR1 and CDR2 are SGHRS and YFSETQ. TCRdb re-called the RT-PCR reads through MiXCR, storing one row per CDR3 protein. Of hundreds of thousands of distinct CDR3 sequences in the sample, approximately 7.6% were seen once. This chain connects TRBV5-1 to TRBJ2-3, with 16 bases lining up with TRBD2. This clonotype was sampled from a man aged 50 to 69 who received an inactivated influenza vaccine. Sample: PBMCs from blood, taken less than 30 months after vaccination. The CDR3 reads CASSQGTSGRADTQYF. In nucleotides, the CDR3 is TGCGCCAGCAGTCAGGGGACTAGCGGGAGGGCGGATACGCAGTATTTT.